The 3 T cell receptor beta chains below all came from one sample that was sequenced in a study of blood T cell repertoires in COVID-19. Sequencing was performed with immunoSEQ multiplex PCR; in TCRdb, only in-frame clones are kept and a portion is missing. The sample holds 350,000 or so clones; around 80% are singletons and the top ten take 2.5% to 3.5%. Material: peripheral blood. All receptors derive from a man aged 25-45 years with active or convalescent COVID-19.

The CDR3 nucleotides read TGTGCCAGCAGCTTGGGACACGCGAACACCGGGGAGCTGTTTTTT. This codes for CASSLGHANTGELFF. The V gene is TRBV7-2, the J gene TRBJ2-2; D might be TRBD1 (6 bases). The CDR3 loop spans 15 amino acids. V was clipped by 3 bases and J by 0 bases, with 8 bases between them. Per germline, CDR1 SGHTA and CDR2 FQGNSA.

This chain uses TRBV7-2 with TRBJ2-7; 10 bases line up with TRBD1. Looked up from germline, CDR1 is SGHTA and CDR2 is FQGNSA. The V gene end was trimmed by 5 bases and the J gene end by 4 bases; junction bases not matched to a gene: 8. The CDR3 spans 15 residues. The chain's CDR3 is CASSVPGQGRYEQYF. DNA of the CDR3: TGTGCCAGCAGCGTCCCGGGACAGGGGAGATACGAGCAGTACTTC.

The rearrangement joins TRBV11-2 to TRBJ2-7, with a possible D match to TRBD2 (5 bases). Trimming took 3 bases from V and 0 from J, leaving 9 bases between them. This CDR3 is 14 amino acids long. CDR1 SGHAT and CDR2 FQNNGV come from the germline V gene. The CDR3 nucleotides are TGTGCCAGCAGCTTGAGGAGGACCTCCTACGAGCAGTACTTC. It yields the protein CASSLRRTSYEQYF.